This T cell receptor (beta chain) derives from a study of somatic mutations in cytotoxic T cells in rheumatoid arthritis. Study observations and caveats: Relative to age-matched healthy controls, rheumatoid arthritis patients did not differ significantly in CD8+ T-cell clonality. In about an eighth of the roughly 65 patients, the largest CD8+ clone exceeded 20% of CD8+ cells.

Isolation of CD4+ and CD8+ cells used positive magnetic bead selection, with purity checked by flow cytometry. The protocol was immunoSEQ multiplex PCR, while the TCRdb copy is restricted to in-frame clones and leaves out a portion. The repertoire holds approximately 30,000 clones, with 82% as singletons. Notes on this clone: Its matching antigen is unknown.

Sequenced material: CD8+ T cells sorted from blood. The TCR originated in a man between 45 and 60 years old in good health.

In DNA form, the CDR3 reads TGTGCCAGCAGCCCTACCCTTGATGCGGACGAGCAGTACTTC. As protein: CASSPTLDADEQYF. The chain recombines TRBV5-6 with TRBJ2-7; the D is unclear. The V gene's germline CDR1 is SGHDT and CDR2 YYEEEE. The CDR3 length is 14 residues. Trimming shortened V by 4 bases and J by 5 bases, and 16 bases separated the two germline ends.